This TCR beta chain was obtained from a study of blood T cell repertoires in COVID-19 (dated by TCRdb to 2018 to 2020). About the study as a whole: Collaborator samples came from the United States, Italy and Spain and covered acute and convalescent phases of COVID-19. The dataset comprised deeply sampled blood TCRbeta repertoires from subjects exposed to, actively infected with, or recovered from COVID-19. Sample metadata almost always included a de-identified subject ID, COVID-19 status, age in years and sex. Where HLA class I and class II types were available, the types were taken from metadata supplied by the sample provider, not from assay-based typing. A freely available public database, intended as a resource for researchers studying the immune response to SARS-CoV-2, is where the repertoires were released. The samples were drawn from two sources: the first 160 participants of the ongoing ImmuneRACE study, and about 1,300 subjects contributed by 6 global collaborators. The prospective study material was composed of cDNA or gDNA derived from T cells, B-cell-depleted T cells, or PBMCs.

Its CDR3 holds 14 amino acids, cysteine through phenylalanine. Left in the record is the CDR3 DNA by itself, 42 bases read in frame from the first base. V and J are truncated by 0 bases and 9 bases respectively, leaving an intervening sequence of 12 bases. Reading the germline V gene (reference sequence) gives CDR1 MNHEY and CDR2 SMNVEV. The research as a whole found: How much clinical and demographic metadata was included differed by source and by participant, and the metadata was provided uncurated.

TCRbeta CDR3 regions were amplified from genomic DNA by means of the immunoSEQ Assay, a bias-controlled multiplex PCR. Regarding the original processing steps: The number of nucleated cells in each sample was estimated by amplification of reference gene primers within the assay. Sequence reads were collapsed and filtered to measure the absolute abundance of every unique TCRbeta CDR3 rearrangement. Productive Simpson clonality was computed per sample as the square root of Simpson's diversity index over productive rearrangements. TCRdb holds this immuneACCESS table with in-frame rearrangements only. Some clones are missing; in checked studies, unresolved V genes explain under half, and the rest has no known cause. For V, J and clone size, that table is used; D and trimming come from the DNA. Recorded for this sample are tens of thousands of clones; approximately 84% of them occurred a single time. Roughly 14% of the sample lies in the top ten.

Each collaborating institution followed its own protocols to collect whole blood in K2EDTA tubes. Collaborator samples were shipped for TCRbeta analysis as frozen whole blood, isolated PBMCs, or DNA extracted from either sample type. A note on this clone: It has no known antigen specificity. Base qualities were left out, and no much larger clone turns up one base away.

The sequenced material came from peripheral blood. Rearrangement joined TRBV27 to TRBJ2-1, with TRBD1 tentatively as D gene (5 bases match). This clonotype was sampled from a human donor in a cohort sampled during active COVID-19. The CDR3 amino acid sequence is: CASSLSLVGAEQFF. The DNA sequence is as follows: TGTGCCAGCAGTTTATCTTTAGTTGGGGCTGAGCAGTTCTTC.